This TCR beta chain was recorded in a study of tumor-infiltrating lymphocytes in primary liver carcinoma. Co-extracted RNA and DNA came from approximately 20-30 mg of unsorted bulk tissue. CDR3 size: 14 residues. Germline V lookup: CDR1 SQVTM, CDR2 ANQGSEA. TCR beta cDNA came from about 470 ng total RNA, primed with a constant-region primer. Libraries covering TCR beta were generated through three nested multiplex PCR rounds (using a slightly modified ARM-PCR). Rounds one and two of PCR, each of approximately 11 cycles, were primed with TRBV1-TRBV30 forward primers and a C-beta reverse primer. One entry per CDR3 protein, called by TCRdb with MiXCR from the multiplex PCR reads. The table has about 120,000 distinct CDR3 sequences, around 70% seen once; the top ten hold 8.1%.

Source material: tumor-adjacent normal liver tissue. This sequence was found in a woman aged 60 to 75 with primary liver carcinoma and hepatitis B virus infection. The chain is built from TRBV29-1 and TRBJ2-2, with D tentatively TRBD2 (5 bases). Here the CDR3 reads CGAWGGRNTGELFF. CDR3 nucleotide sequence: TGCGGCGCCTGGGGTGGGAGAAACACCGGGGAGCTGTTTTTT.